This is a list of T cell receptor beta chains from one sample in a study of blood T cell repertoires in COVID-19. Produced via immunoSEQ multiplex PCR; TCRdb's table is partial and in-frame only. The sample has more than 95,000 clones, 75% to 90% seen once; the top ten hold about 3.3%. Sequencing input: peripheral blood. These receptors were taken from a woman aged 80 or older with COVID-19, enrolled during active disease. CDR3s include the opening cysteine and the closing phenylalanine or tryptophan. Not all rows give a size; the values are once, few, many and, for expanded clones, a class.

j_call v_call clone_size cdr3_aa
TRBJ1-1 TRBV3-1/TRBV3-2 - CASSQGYEPNTEAFF
TRBJ1-5 TRBV6-1 - CASSEGGLRRQPQHF
TRBJ2-1 TRBV5-5 - CASSFGLAGGLSYNEQFF
TRBJ1-2 TRBV6-4 - CASSDSNGIYGYTF
TRBJ2-5 TRBV9 - CASSVDGTGSTQYF
TRBJ1-2 TRBV7-2 - CASSSYFLFDGYTF
TRBJ1-5 TRBV28 - CASSLQGSDQPQHF
TRBJ2-7 TRBV11-2 - CASSSPGLGGYEQYF
TRBJ1-3 TRBV6-1 - CASSKASAGNTIYF
TRBJ1-5 TRBV28 - CASSPLTGTQHF
TRBJ1-2 TRBV5-1 - CASSLQGLRGYTF
TRBJ2-3 TRBV7-9 - CASSLAAGAGDTQYF
TRBJ1-4 TRBV7-2 once CASSLVSATNEKLFF
TRBJ2-2 TRBV19 - CASTRGLTGELFF
TRBJ2-1 TRBV5-1 - CASGPGAGAGNEQFF
TRBJ2-3 TRBV7-2 - CASSLGGLAGGPDTQYF